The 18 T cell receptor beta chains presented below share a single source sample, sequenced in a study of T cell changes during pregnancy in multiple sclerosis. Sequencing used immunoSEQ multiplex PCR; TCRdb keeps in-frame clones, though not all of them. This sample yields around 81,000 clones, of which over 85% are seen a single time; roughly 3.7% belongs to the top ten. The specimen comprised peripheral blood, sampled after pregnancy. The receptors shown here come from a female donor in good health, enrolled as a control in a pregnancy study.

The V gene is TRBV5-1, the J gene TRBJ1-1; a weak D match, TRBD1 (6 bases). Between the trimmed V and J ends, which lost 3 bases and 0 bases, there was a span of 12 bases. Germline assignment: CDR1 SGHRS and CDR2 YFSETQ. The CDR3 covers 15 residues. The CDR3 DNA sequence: TGCGCCAGCAGCTACAACAGGGAAATGAACACTGAAGCTTTCTTT. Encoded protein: CASSYNREMNTEAFF.

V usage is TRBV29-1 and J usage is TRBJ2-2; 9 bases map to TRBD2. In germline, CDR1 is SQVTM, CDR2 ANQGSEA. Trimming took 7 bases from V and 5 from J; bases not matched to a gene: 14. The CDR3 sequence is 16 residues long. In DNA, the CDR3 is TGCAGCGCCATAGGGGCGGGGGGGCCAGTGACCGGGGAGCTGTTTTTT. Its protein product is CSAIGAGGPVTGELFF.

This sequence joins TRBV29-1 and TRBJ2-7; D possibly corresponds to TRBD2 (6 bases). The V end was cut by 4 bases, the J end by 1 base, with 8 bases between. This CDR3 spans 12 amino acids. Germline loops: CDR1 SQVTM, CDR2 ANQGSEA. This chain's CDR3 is CSVGRGSYEQYF. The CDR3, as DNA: TGCAGCGTTGGGAGGGGTTCCTACGAGCAGTACTTC.

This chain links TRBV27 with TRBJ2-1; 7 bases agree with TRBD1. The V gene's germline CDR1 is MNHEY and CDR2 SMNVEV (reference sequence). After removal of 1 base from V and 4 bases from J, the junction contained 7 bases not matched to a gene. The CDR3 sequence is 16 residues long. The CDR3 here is CASSLLSGQTYNEQFF. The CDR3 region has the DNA TGTGCCAGCAGTTTATTATCGGGACAGACTTACAATGAGCAGTTCTTC.

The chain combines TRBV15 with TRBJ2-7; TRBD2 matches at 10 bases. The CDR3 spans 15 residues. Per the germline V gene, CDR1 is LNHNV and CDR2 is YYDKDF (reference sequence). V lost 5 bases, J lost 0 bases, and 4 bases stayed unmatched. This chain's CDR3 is CATSARTSGSYEQYF. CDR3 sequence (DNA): TGTGCCACCAGCGCCCGGACTAGCGGCTCCTACGAGCAGTACTTC.

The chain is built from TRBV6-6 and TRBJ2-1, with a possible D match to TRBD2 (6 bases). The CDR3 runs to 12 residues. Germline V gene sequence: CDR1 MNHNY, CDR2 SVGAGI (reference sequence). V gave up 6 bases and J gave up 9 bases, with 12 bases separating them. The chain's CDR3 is CASSPGGSEQFF. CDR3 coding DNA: TGTGCCAGCAGCCCCGGAGGGAGTGAGCAGTTCTTC.

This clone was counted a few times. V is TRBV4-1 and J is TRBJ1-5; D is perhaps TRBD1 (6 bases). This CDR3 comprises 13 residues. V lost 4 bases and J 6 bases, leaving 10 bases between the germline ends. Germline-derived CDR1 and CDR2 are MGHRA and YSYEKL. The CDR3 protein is CASSPQDSQPQHF. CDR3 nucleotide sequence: TGCGCCAGCAGCCCCCAGGACAGTCAGCCCCAGCATTTT.

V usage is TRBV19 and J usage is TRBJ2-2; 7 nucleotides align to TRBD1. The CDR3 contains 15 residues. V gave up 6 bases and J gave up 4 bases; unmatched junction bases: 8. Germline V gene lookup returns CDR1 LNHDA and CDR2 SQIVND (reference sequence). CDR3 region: CASSTGDGSTGELFF. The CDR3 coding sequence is TGTGCCAGTAGCACAGGGGATGGATCCACCGGGGAGCTGTTTTTT.

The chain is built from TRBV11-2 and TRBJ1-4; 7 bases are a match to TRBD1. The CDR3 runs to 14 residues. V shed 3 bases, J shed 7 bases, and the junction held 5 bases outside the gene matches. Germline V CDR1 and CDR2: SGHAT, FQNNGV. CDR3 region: CASSFRQGGEKLFF. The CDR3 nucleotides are TGTGCCAGCAGCTTCAGACAGGGTGGTGAAAAACTGTTTTTT. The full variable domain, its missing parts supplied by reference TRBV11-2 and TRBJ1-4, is EAGVAQSPRYKIIEKRQSVAFWCNPISGHATLYWYQQILGQGPKLLIQFQNNGVVDDSQLPKDRFSAERLKGVDSTLKIQPAKLEDSAVYLCASSFRQGGEKLFFGSGTQLSVL.

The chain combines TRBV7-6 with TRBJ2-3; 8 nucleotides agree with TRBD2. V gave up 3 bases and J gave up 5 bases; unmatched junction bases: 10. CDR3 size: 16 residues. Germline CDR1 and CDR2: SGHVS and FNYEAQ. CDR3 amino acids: CASSLGRGGIRDTQYF. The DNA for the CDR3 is TGTGCCAGCAGCTTGGGCCGGGGGGGGATTCGAGATACGCAGTATTTT. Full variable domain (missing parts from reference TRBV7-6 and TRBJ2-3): GAGVSQSPRYKVTKRGQDVALRCDPISGHVSLYWYRQALGQGPEFLTYFNYEAQQDKSGLPNDRFSAERPEGSISTLTIQRTEQRDSAMYRCASSLGRGGIRDTQYFGPGTRLTVL.

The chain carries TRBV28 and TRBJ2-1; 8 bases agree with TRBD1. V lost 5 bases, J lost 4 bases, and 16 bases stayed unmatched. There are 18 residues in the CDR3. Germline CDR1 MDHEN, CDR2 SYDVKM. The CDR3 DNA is TGTGCCAGCAGTGGTAATAGGCCCCGACAGGGGCCATACAATGAGCAGTTCTTC. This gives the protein CASSGNRPRQGPYNEQFF.

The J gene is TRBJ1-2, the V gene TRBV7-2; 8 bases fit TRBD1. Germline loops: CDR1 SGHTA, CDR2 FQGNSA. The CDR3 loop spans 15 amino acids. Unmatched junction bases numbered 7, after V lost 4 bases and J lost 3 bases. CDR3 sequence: CASSSRTGTDYGYTF. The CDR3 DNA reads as TGTGCCAGCAGCTCCCGGACAGGGACCGACTATGGCTACACCTTC.

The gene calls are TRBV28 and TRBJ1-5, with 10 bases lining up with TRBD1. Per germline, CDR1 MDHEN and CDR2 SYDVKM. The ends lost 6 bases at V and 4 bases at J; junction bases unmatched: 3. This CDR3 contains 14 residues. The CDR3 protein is CASRPGQGNQPQHF. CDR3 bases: TGTGCCAGCAGGCCGGGACAGGGGAATCAGCCCCAGCATTTT.

This CDR3 is CASSLGIAGRHYEQYF. The CDR3 region has the DNA TGTGCCAGCAGCTTGGGGATAGCGGGGCGCCACTACGAGCAGTACTTC. The chain combines TRBV5-6 with TRBJ2-7; 8 nucleotides agree with TRBD2. V trimming: 0 bases; J trimming: 3 bases; junction bases outside the gene matches: 8. CDR3 length: 16 residues. Germline V gives CDR1 SGHDT, CDR2 YYEEEE.

CDR3 in DNA: TGTGCCAGCAGCTTACGTATCGCTAGCGCCAACACCGGGGAGCTGTTTTTT. Its translation: CASSLRIASANTGELFF. The rearrangement uses TRBV7-8 and TRBJ2-2; a possible D gene is TRBD2 (6 bases). This CDR3 is 17 amino acids long. Trimming left V 2 bases short and J 2 bases short, with 15 bases between. Germline V gene sequence: CDR1 SGHVS, CDR2 FQNEAQ. Combining the CDR3 with reference TRBV7-8 and TRBJ2-2 gives the whole variable domain GAGVSQSPRYKVAKRGQDVALRCDPISGHVSLFWYQQALGQGPEFLTYFQNEAQLDKSGLPSDRFFAERPEGSVSTLKIQRTQQEDSAVYLCASSLRIASANTGELFFGEGSRLTVL.

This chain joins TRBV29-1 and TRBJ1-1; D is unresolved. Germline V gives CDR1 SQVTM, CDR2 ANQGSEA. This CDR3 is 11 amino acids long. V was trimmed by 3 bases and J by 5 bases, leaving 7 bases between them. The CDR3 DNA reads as TGCAGCGTTGACTGGAGGACTGAAGCTTTCTTT. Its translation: CSVDWRTEAFF. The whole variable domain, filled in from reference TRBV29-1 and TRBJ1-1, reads SAVISQKPSRDICQRGTSLTIQCQVDSQVTMMFWYRQQPGQSLTLIATANQGSEATYESGFVIDKFPISRPNLTFSTLTVSNMSPEDSSIYLCSVDWRTEAFFGQGTRLTVV.

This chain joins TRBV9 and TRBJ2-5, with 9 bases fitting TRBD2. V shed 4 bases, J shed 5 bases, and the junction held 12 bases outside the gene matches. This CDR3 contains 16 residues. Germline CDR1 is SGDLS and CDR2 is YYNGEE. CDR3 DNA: TGTGCCAGCAGCACCTCCACCGGGACTAGCTTTGAGACCCAGTACTTC. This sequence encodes CASSTSTGTSFETQYF.

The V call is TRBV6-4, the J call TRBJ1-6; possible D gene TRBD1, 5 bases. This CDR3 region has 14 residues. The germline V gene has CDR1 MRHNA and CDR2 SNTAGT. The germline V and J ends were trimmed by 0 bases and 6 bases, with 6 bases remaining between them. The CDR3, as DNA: TGTGCCAGCAGTGACTCGACAGCTAATTCACCCCTCCACTTT. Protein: CASSDSTANSPLHF.